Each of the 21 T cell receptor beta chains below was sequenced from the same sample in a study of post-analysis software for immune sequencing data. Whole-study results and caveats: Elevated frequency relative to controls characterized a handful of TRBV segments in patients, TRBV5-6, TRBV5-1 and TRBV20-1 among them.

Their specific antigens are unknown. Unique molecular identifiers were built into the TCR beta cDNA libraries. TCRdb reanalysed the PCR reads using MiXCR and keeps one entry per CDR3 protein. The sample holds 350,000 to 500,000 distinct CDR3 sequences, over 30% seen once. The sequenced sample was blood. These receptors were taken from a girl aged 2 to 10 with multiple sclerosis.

The chain's CDR3 is CASSPHSDSSYNEQFF. The CDR3 DNA follows: TGTGCCAGCAGCCCCCATTCGGACAGTTCCTACAATGAGCAGTTCTTC. The V call is TRBV9, the J call TRBJ2-1; tentative D call: TRBD1 (6 bases). The CDR3 loop spans 16 amino acids. Germline V gene sequence: CDR1 SGDLS, CDR2 YYNGEE. The V gene lost 4 bases and the J gene lost 1 base, with 15 bases spanning the gap.

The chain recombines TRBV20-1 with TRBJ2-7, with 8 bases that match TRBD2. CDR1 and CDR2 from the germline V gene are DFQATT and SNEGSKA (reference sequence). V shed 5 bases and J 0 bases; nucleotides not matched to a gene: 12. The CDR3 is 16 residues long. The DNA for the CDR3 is TGCAGTGCTCCAGGCTCGGCGGGAGGTATCTCCTACGAGCAGTACTTC. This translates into CSAPGSAGGISYEQYF.

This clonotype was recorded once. The DNA of the CDR3 is TGTGCCAGCAGTCCACAGGGGGCGCACGGCTATGGCTACACCTTC. Protein: CASSPQGAHGYGYTF. V and J are TRBV28 and TRBJ1-2, with 9 bases that match TRBD1. V lost 5 bases and J lost 4; bases outside the gene matches: 8. Per germline, CDR1 MDHEN and CDR2 SYDVKM. CDR3 length: 15 residues.

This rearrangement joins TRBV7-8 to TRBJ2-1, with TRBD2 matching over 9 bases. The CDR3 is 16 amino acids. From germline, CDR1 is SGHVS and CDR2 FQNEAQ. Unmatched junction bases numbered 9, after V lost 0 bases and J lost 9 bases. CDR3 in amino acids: CASSLAVAGAPGEQFF. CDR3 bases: TGTGCCAGCAGCTTAGCGGTAGCGGGGGCCCCCGGTGAGCAGTTCTTC.

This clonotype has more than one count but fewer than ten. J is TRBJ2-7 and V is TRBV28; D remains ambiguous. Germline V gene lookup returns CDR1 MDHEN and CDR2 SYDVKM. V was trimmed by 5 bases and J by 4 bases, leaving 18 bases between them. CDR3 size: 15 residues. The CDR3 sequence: CASSGGEGNQYEQYF. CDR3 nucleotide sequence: TGTGCCAGCAGTGGTGGTGAAGGTAATCAATACGAGCAGTACTTC.

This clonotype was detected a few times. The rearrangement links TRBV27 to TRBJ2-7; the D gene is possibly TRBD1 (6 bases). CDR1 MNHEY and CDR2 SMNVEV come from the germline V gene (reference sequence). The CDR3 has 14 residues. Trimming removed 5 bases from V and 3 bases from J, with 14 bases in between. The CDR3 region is CASSPGTTVYEQYF. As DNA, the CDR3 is TGTGCCAGCAGTCCCGGGACAACCGTCTACGAGCAGTACTTC.

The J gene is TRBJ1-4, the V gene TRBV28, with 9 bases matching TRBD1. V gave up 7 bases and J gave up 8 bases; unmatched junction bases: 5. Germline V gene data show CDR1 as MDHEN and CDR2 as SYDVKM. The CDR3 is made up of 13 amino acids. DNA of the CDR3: TGTGCCAGCACCGGGACAGGGTACGAAAAACTGTTTTTT. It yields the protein CASTGTGYEKLFF. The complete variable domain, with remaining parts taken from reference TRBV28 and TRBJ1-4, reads DVKVTQSSRYLVKRTGEKVFLECVQDMDHENMFWYRQDPGLGLRLIYFSYDVKMKEKGDIPEGYSVSREKKERFSLILESASTNQTSMYLCASTGTGYEKLFFGSGTQLSVL.

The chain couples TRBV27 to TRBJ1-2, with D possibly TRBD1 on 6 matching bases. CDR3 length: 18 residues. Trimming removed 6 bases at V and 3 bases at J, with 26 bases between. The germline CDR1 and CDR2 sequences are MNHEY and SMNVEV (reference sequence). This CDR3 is CASSRFSGTQNPYYGYTF. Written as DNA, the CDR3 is TGTGCCAGCAGCCGATTTTCCGGGACACAGAATCCTTACTATGGCTACACCTTC.

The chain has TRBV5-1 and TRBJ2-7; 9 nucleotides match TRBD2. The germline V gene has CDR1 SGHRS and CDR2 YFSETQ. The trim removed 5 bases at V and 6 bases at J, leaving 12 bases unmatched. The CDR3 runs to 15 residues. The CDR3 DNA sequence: TGCGCCAGCAGTTCCGCGGTAGCGGGGGTAGGCGAGCAGTACTTC. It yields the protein CASSSAVAGVGEQYF. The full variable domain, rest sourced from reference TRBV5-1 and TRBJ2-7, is KAGVTQTPRYLIKTRGQQVTLSCSPISGHRSVSWYQQTPGQGLQFLFEYFSETQRNKGNFPGRFSGRQFSNSRSEMNVSTLELGDSALYLCASSSAVAGVGEQYFGPGTRLTVT.

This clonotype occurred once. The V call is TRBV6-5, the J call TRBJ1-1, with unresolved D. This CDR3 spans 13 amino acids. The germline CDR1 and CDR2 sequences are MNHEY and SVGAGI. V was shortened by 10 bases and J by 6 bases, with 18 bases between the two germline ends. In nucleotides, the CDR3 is TGTGCCACCCGAGACGGGATCCACGCTGAAGCTTTCTTT. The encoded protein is CATRDGIHAEAFF.

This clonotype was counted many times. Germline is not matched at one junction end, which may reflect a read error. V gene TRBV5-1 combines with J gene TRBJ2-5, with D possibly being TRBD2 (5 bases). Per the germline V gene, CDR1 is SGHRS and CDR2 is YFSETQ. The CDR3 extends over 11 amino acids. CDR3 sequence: CASSLAETQYF. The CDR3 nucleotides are TGTGCCAGCAGCTTAGCGGAGACCCAGTACTTC.

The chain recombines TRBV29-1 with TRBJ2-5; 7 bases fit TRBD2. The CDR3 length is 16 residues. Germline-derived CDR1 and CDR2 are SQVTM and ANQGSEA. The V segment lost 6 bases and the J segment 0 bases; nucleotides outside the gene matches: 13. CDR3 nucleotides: TGCAGCGTGGTCTTTTGGGTAGCGGGCAACCAAGAGACCCAGTACTTC. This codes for CSVVFWVAGNQETQYF.

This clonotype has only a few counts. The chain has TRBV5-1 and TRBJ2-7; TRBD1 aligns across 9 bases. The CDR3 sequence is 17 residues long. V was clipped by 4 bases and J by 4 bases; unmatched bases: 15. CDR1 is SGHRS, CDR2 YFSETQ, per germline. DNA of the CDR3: TGCGCCAGCAGCATGGGGTTGGACAGGGGTTTACTATACGAGCAGTACTTC. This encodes CASSMGLDRGLLYEQYF.

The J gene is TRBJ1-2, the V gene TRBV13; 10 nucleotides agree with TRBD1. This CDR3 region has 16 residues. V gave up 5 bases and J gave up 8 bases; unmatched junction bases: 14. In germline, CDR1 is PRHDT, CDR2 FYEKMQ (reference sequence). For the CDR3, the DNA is TGTGCCAGCAGCCCAATGACAGGGGGCGCTCTAGAGGGCTACACCTTC. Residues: CASSPMTGGALEGYTF.

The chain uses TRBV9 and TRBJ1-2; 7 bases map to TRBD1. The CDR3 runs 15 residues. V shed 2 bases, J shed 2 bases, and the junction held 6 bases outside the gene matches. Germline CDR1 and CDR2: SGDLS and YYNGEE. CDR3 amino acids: CASSVGQVGNYGYTF. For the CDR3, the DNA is TGTGCCAGCAGCGTTGGACAGGTTGGGAACTATGGCTACACCTTC.

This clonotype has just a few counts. The chain's CDR3 is CSVRVGHSYEQYF. For the CDR3, the DNA is TGCAGCGTGCGGGTTGGCCACAGCTACGAGCAGTACTTC. The V and J genes are TRBV29-1 and TRBJ2-7; D may be TRBD2 (5 bases). CDR1 and CDR2 (germline): SQVTM, ANQGSEA. The CDR3 loop spans 13 amino acids. V shed 6 bases and J shed 3 bases, with 15 bases lying between them.

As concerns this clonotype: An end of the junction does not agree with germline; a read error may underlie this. CDR3 residues: CASSPVPQRENEKLFF. CDR3 bases: TGTGCTAGCAGCCCTGTCCCACAGCGAGAGAATGAAAAACTGTTTTTT. V usage is TRBV7-7 and J usage is TRBJ1-4; no definite D call. Germline CDR1 reads SSHAT; CDR2 reads FNYEAQ (reference sequence). The length of the CDR3 is 16 residues.

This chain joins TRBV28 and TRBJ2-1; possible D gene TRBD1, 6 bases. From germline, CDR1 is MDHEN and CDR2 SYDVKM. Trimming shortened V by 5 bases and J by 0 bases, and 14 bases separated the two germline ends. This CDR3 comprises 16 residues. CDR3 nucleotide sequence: TGTGCCAGCAGTCATCAGGGGTTCCCCTCCTACAATGAGCAGTTCTTC. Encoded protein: CASSHQGFPSYNEQFF. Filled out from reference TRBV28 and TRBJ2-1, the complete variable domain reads DVKVTQSSRYLVKRTGEKVFLECVQDMDHENMFWYRQDPGLGLRLIYFSYDVKMKEKGDIPEGYSVSREKKERFSLILESASTNQTSMYLCASSHQGFPSYNEQFFGPGTRLTVL.

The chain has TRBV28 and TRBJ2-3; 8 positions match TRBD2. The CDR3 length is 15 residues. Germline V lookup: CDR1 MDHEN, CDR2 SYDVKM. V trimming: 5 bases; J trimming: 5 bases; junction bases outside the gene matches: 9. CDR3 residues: CASSNGGASVDTQYF. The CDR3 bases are TGTGCCAGCAGTAACGGGGGGGCCTCCGTAGATACGCAGTATTTT. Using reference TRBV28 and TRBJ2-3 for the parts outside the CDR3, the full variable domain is DVKVTQSSRYLVKRTGEKVFLECVQDMDHENMFWYRQDPGLGLRLIYFSYDVKMKEKGDIPEGYSVSREKKERFSLILESASTNQTSMYLCASSNGGASVDTQYFGPGTRLTVL.

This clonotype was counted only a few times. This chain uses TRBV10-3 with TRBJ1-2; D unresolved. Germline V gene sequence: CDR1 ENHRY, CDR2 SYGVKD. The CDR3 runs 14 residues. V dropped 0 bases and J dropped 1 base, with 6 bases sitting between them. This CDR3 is CAISESGVNYGYTF. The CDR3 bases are TGTGCCATCAGTGAGTCTGGGGTTAACTATGGCTACACCTTC.

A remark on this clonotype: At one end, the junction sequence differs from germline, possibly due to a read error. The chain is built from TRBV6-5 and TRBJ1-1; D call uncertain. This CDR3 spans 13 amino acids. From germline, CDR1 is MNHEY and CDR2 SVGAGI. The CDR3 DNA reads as TGTGCCAGTCTCTCGATTCCGAACACTGGAGCTTTCTTT. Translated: CASLSIPNTGAFF.